These 19 T cell receptor beta chains originate from one sample sequenced in a study of CD8 T cells in Susac syndrome. The RNA input was roughly 0.45 to 1 ug, and it was reverse transcribed with random hexamers. Via MiXCR, TCRdb re-called the immunoSEQ multiplex PCR reads, giving one row per CDR3 protein. The sample carries about 140,000 distinct CDR3 sequences, roughly 94% recorded once. Sequencing was done on a sample of CD4+ T cells from PBMCs. These receptors all come from a human donor in good health.

This sequence joins TRBV6-6 and TRBJ2-2, with 9 nucleotides matching TRBD2. This CDR3 is built from 15 residues. CDR1 and CDR2 (germline): MNHNY, SVGAGI (reference sequence). V trimming: 7 bases; J trimming: 3 bases; junction bases outside the gene matches: 6. The DNA of the CDR3 is TGTGCCAGCACCCAGACTAGCGGTCACACCGGGGAGCTGTTTTTT. This encodes CASTQTSGHTGELFF.

This chain uses TRBV4-1 with TRBJ1-1; 10 bases map to TRBD1. Germline CDR1 reads MGHRA; CDR2 reads YSYEKL. This CDR3 contains 19 residues. V lost 4 bases, J lost 4 bases, and 18 bases stayed unmatched. DNA of the CDR3: TGCGCCAGCAGCCGAAGGTTGGACAGGGGGATGTCTCTCAGCACTGAAGCTTTCTTT. This encodes CASSRRLDRGMSLSTEAFF.

The J gene is TRBJ2-2, the V gene TRBV20-1, with 12 bases fitting TRBD2. Per germline, CDR1 DFQATT and CDR2 SNEGSKA (reference sequence). This CDR3 comprises 16 residues. The V gene end was trimmed by 3 bases and the J gene end by 6 bases; junction bases not matched to a gene: 8. The chain's CDR3 is CSARDPSGRAAGELFF. CDR3 in DNA: TGCAGTGCTAGGGACCCTAGCGGGAGGGCCGCCGGGGAGCTGTTTTTT.

This rearrangement joins TRBV5-1 to TRBJ1-2; 11 nucleotides match TRBD1. This CDR3 contains 14 residues. Germline CDR1 and CDR2: SGHRS and YFSETQ. Unmatched junction bases numbered 2, after V lost 4 bases and J lost 3 bases. The CDR3 DNA sequence: TGCGCCAGCAGCGTGGGACAGGGGGACTATGGCTACACCTTC. This codes for CASSVGQGDYGYTF.

This chain uses TRBV6-1 with TRBJ2-2; D is uncertain. Germline V gives CDR1 MNHNS, CDR2 SASEGT. The CDR3 length is 14 residues. Trimming stripped 2 bases from V and 4 bases from J, with 8 bases between. CDR3 sequence reads: CASSEMVFTGELFF. The CDR3 DNA is TGTGCCAGCAGTGAAATGGTCTTCACCGGGGAGCTGTTTTTT.

This clonotype was counted only a few times. The J gene is TRBJ2-7, the V gene TRBV28; D not certain. Trimming took off 2 bases at V and 3 bases at J, with 5 bases between the two ends. CDR1 and CDR2 (germline): MDHEN, SYDVKM. This CDR3 contains 12 residues. CDR3 in amino acids: CASSLQVYEQYF. DNA for the CDR3: TGTGCCAGCAGTTTACAGGTCTACGAGCAGTACTTC.

V is TRBV5-4 and J is TRBJ2-1; 10 bases are a match to TRBD1. After removal of 3 bases from V and 9 bases from J, the junction contained 3 bases not matched to a gene. This CDR3 has 13 amino acids. CDR1 is SGHNT, CDR2 YYREEE, per germline (reference sequence). The CDR3 loop is CASSSDRGAEQFF. In DNA, the CDR3 is TGTGCCAGCAGCTCGGACAGGGGGGCTGAGCAGTTCTTC. Filled out from reference TRBV5-4 and TRBJ2-1, the complete variable domain reads ETGVTQSPTHLIKTRGQQVTLRCSSQSGHNTVSWYQQALGQGPQFIFQYYREEENGRGNFPPRFSGLQFPNYSSELNVNALELDDSALYLCASSSDRGAEQFFGPGTRLTVL.

J is TRBJ2-7 and V is TRBV19; D may correspond to TRBD1 or TRBD2 (6 bases each). This CDR3 is built from 12 residues. V shed 5 bases and J shed 6 bases, with 11 bases lying between them. Germline CDR1 reads LNHDA; CDR2 reads SQIVND (reference sequence). CDR3 loop: CASSSQGGEQYF. The CDR3 nucleotides are TGTGCCAGTAGTTCACAGGGAGGCGAGCAGTACTTC.

The chain has TRBV20-1 and TRBJ2-3, with no clear D. This CDR3 has 13 residues. Germline CDR1 is DFQATT and CDR2 is SNEGSKA (reference sequence). The ends were cut back, 2 bases at V and 0 bases at J, with 6 bases in the middle. The CDR3 here is CSARTSSTDTQYF. The CDR3 coding sequence is TGCAGTGCTAGAACCTCTAGCACAGATACGCAGTATTTT.

The gene calls are TRBV28 and TRBJ1-1; D ambiguous. The CDR3 is 14 amino acids. Deletions cut 2 bases from V and 0 bases from J, with 7 bases between. CDR1 is MDHEN and CDR2 is SYDVKM in the germline V gene. The CDR3 nucleotides are TGTGCCAGCAGTTTAGAACAGCTGAACACTGAAGCTTTCTTT. Translation: CASSLEQLNTEAFF.

The V and J genes are TRBV14 and TRBJ2-5; 15 bases align to TRBD2. This CDR3 has 22 amino acids. CDR1 and CDR2 from the germline V gene are SGHDN and FVKESK. V trimming: 4 bases; J trimming: 5 bases; junction bases outside the gene matches: 23. The CDR3 DNA is TGTGCCAGCAGCCTACCCTTGGGACTAGCGGGAGGTTTAGGATTTGGAGAGGAGACCCAGTACTTC. Amino acids: CASSLPLGLAGGLGFGEETQYF.

J is TRBJ1-5 and V is TRBV20-1, with D possibly matching TRBD1 (5 bases). Germline assignment: CDR1 DFQATT and CDR2 SNEGSKA (reference sequence). This CDR3 comprises 15 residues. V gave up 6 bases and J gave up 1 base, with 16 bases separating them. The CDR3 region has the DNA TGCAGTGCGCAAGCCAGGGCCAGCAGCAATCAGCCCCAGCATTTT. Protein sequence: CSAQARASSNQPQHF.

The chain has TRBV24-1 and TRBJ1-1, with TRBD1 as a possible D gene (5 bases). CDR1 and CDR2 from the germline V gene are KGHDR and SFDVKD. V dropped 8 bases and J dropped 6 bases, with 9 bases sitting between them. The CDR3 loop spans 11 amino acids. The CDR3 coding sequence is TGTGCCACCACTCGGGGGGCTGAAGCTTTCTTT. Translated: CATTRGAEAFF.

This clonotype appeared a single time. This chain uses TRBV19 with TRBJ2-3, with TRBD1 matching 10 bases. CDR1 and CDR2 from the germline V gene are LNHDA and SQIVND (reference sequence). After removal of 1 base from V and 3 bases from J, the junction contained 7 bases not matched to a gene. This CDR3 is built from 17 residues. CDR3 DNA sequence: TGTGCCAGTAGTATAGGTACGGCGGGACAGGGGACAGATACGCAGTATTTT. Translation: CASSIGTAGQGTDTQYF. Complete variable domain (other parts from reference TRBV19 and TRBJ2-3): DGGITQSPKYLFRKEGQNVTLSCEQNLNHDAMYWYRQDPGQGLRLIYYSQIVNDFQKGDIAEGYSVSREKKESFPLTVTSAQKNPTAFYLCASSIGTAGQGTDTQYFGPGTRLTVL.

The V gene is TRBV27, the J gene TRBJ1-1; D might be TRBD1 (6 bases). Germline V CDR1 and CDR2: MNHEY, SMNVEV (reference sequence). V dropped 3 bases and J dropped 0 bases, with 11 bases sitting between them. The CDR3 runs to 15 residues. The CDR3 bases are TGTGCCAGCAGTTTCTGGGGGCGGATGAACACTGAAGCTTTCTTT. The encoded protein is CASSFWGRMNTEAFF.

The CDR3 region is CASSWSFPGGAKNIQYF. CDR3 DNA sequence: TGCGCCAGCAGCTGGTCTTTCCCAGGGGGAGCCAAAAACATTCAGTACTTC. The chain recombines TRBV5-1 with TRBJ2-4; 7 nucleotides line up with TRBD1. V lost 3 bases to trimming and J lost 0 bases; unmatched junction nucleotides: 9. The CDR3 runs to 17 residues. Germline V gene sequence: CDR1 SGHRS, CDR2 YFSETQ.

This clonotype was picked up one time. The V gene is TRBV19, the J gene TRBJ2-7; perhaps TRBD2 as D (6 bases). The germline V and J ends were trimmed by 10 bases and 0 bases, with 28 bases remaining between them. Germline CDR1 LNHDA, CDR2 SQIVND (reference sequence). The CDR3 consists of 18 residues. The CDR3 spells CATSWAGPGPSSSYEQYF. CDR3 DNA: TGTGCCACCTCATGGGCGGGACCAGGCCCATCGAGCTCCTACGAGCAGTACTTC.

DNA of the CDR3: TGTGCCAGCAGTATACTAGCGGACTCCTACGAGCAGTACTTC. Translation gives CASSILADSYEQYF. The gene calls are TRBV28 and TRBJ2-7; 8 bases map to TRBD2. This CDR3 contains 14 residues. Looked up from germline, CDR1 is MDHEN and CDR2 is SYDVKM. J lost 0 bases, V lost 5 bases, and 3 bases had no gene match.

The chain recombines TRBV3-1 with TRBJ1-6, with D maybe TRBD1 (5 bases). V lost 1 base and J lost 7, with 14 bases in between. The CDR3 has 16 amino acids. Germline assignment: CDR1 LGHDT and CDR2 YNNKEL (reference sequence). CDR3 DNA: TGTGCCAGCAGCCAAGTGTTCGGGAAGGGGAATTCACCCCTCCACTTT. It yields the protein CASSQVFGKGNSPLHF.